These T cell receptor beta chains were read from a single sample in a study of OX40 agonist ivuxolimab in advanced cancers. This table comes from immunoSEQ multiplex PCR, and its TCRdb copy is limited to in-frame clones, with some not included. The sample lists more than 50,000 clones, around 88% seen once, with 10% to 15% in the top ten. The sequencing here drew on CD4+ or CD8+ T cells sorted from blood, taken in a trial of the OX40 agonist ivuxolimab. The receptor source for this set is an adult with an advanced solid tumor such as melanoma, head and neck, liver or kidney cancer. CDR3s include the opening cysteine and the closing phenylalanine or tryptophan. D genes are given only for firm matches. Rows give clone size only sometimes, using once, few, many, or a class for an expanded clone.

v_gene: TRBV2
abundance: -
d_gene: -
j_gene: TRBJ2-3
CDR3nt: TGTGCCAGCAGTGAAGGTCTGCCCCGGGCAATAATGGATACGCAGTATTTT
CDR3aa: CASSEGLPRAIMDTQYF

v_gene: TRBV4-1
abundance: -
d_gene: -
j_gene: TRBJ2-7
CDR3nt: TGCGCCAGCAGCCAAGGAGAGATGGTGCTTGGCTACGAGCAGTACTTC
CDR3aa: CASSQGEMVLGYEQYF

v_gene: TRBV7-9
abundance: -
d_gene: -
j_gene: TRBJ2-3
CDR3nt: TGTGCCAGCCACCCCAAGGTGATCGGGACAGATACGCAGTATTTT
CDR3aa: CASHPKVIGTDTQYF

v_gene: TRBV29-1
abundance: once
d_gene: TRBD2
j_gene: TRBJ2-3
CDR3nt: TGCAGCTTGCGGGGGGCCGGTACGACAGATACGCAGTATTTT
CDR3aa: CSLRGAGTTDTQYF

v_gene: TRBV6-6
abundance: -
d_gene: -
j_gene: TRBJ1-2
CDR3nt: TGTGCCAGCAGTTACTCGAAGGGAGGAGGCTACACCTTC
CDR3aa: CASSYSKGGGYTF

v_gene: TRBV11-2
abundance: -
d_gene: -
j_gene: TRBJ2-3
CDR3nt: TGTGCCAGCAGCTCTGGGGTAGTGGGGCGTAGCACAGATACGCAGTATTTT
CDR3aa: CASSSGVVGRSTDTQYF

v_gene: TRBV7-9
abundance: once
d_gene: TRBD1
j_gene: TRBJ1-2
CDR3nt: TGTGCCAGCAGCTCCCCCGGGACAGAATATGGCTACACCTTC
CDR3aa: CASSSPGTEYGYTF

v_gene: TRBV7-3
abundance: -
d_gene: TRBD1
j_gene: TRBJ2-2
CDR3nt: TGTGCCAGCAGCATCCCCCGGACAGGGGGGAACACCGGGGAGCTGTTTTTT
CDR3aa: CASSIPRTGGNTGELFF

v_gene: TRBV19
abundance: -
d_gene: -
j_gene: TRBJ1-2
CDR3nt: TGTGCCAGTAGTATTCGAGACGGACGGGGATTTCCTAACTATGGCTACACCTTC
CDR3aa: CASSIRDGRGFPNYGYTF

v_gene: TRBV13
abundance: -
d_gene: TRBD1
j_gene: TRBJ2-7
CDR3nt: TGTGCCAGCAGCCCCACAGGGGACGTACCGGGGGAGCAGTACTTC
CDR3aa: CASSPTGDVPGEQYF

v_gene: TRBV7-6
abundance: once
d_gene: -
j_gene: TRBJ1-5
CDR3nt: TGTGCCAGCAGCCCCACGGGGCCCAGCAATCAGCCCCAGCATTTT
CDR3aa: CASSPTGPSNQPQHF

v_gene: TRBV28
abundance: -
d_gene: -
j_gene: TRBJ1-4
CDR3nt: TGTGCCAGCAGTTTATACAGGGTTGGTGGCGGAAAACTGTTTTTT
CDR3aa: CASSLYRVGGGKLFF

v_gene: TRBV7-8
abundance: -
d_gene: -
j_gene: TRBJ1-1
CDR3nt: TGTGCCAGCAGCTTAGGTAACCGGGTAAACACTGAAGCTTTCTTT
CDR3aa: CASSLGNRVNTEAFF

v_gene: TRBV28
abundance: -
d_gene: -
j_gene: TRBJ2-7
CDR3nt: TGTGCCAGCAGTTTATCTCTGGGGGCAACCTACGAGCAGCACTTC
CDR3aa: CASSLSLGATYEQHF

v_gene: TRBV5-1
abundance: -
d_gene: -
j_gene: TRBJ1-2
CDR3nt: TGCGCCAGCCGGACTGGAGCTAACTATGGCTACACCTTC
CDR3aa: CASRTGANYGYTF

v_gene: TRBV9
abundance: once
d_gene: -
j_gene: TRBJ2-3
CDR3nt: TGTGCCAGCAGCGTCCGGGTAAACACAGATACGCAGTATTTT
CDR3aa: CASSVRVNTDTQYF

v_gene: TRBV7-6
abundance: -
d_gene: -
j_gene: TRBJ1-1
CDR3nt: TGTGCCAGCAGAGCAGGGGACGGGACTGAAGCTTTCTTT
CDR3aa: CASRAGDGTEAFF

v_gene: TRBV5-6
abundance: -
d_gene: -
j_gene: TRBJ1-5
CDR3nt: TGTGCCAGCAGCTTTCGGATGTGGGGGATTAATCAGCCCCAGCATTTT
CDR3aa: CASSFRMWGINQPQHF

v_gene: TRBV7-9
abundance: -
d_gene: -
j_gene: TRBJ1-2
CDR3nt: TGTGCCAGCAACGGATGGGACCTTAACTATGGCTACACCTTC
CDR3aa: CASNGWDLNYGYTF

v_gene: TRBV6-4
abundance: once
d_gene: -
j_gene: TRBJ2-2
CDR3nt: TGTGCCAGCAGTATTCAGCACCAAGGTACCGGGGAGCTGTTTTTT
CDR3aa: CASSIQHQGTGELFF

v_gene: TRBV5-6
abundance: -
d_gene: TRBD1
j_gene: TRBJ2-2
CDR3nt: TGTGCCAGCAGCTCGCCGGACAGGGGGGATACCGGGGAGCTGTTTTTT
CDR3aa: CASSSPDRGDTGELFF

v_gene: TRBV6-1
abundance: -
d_gene: -
j_gene: TRBJ2-1
CDR3nt: TGTGCCAGCAGTGAATCAACCGGGCCAACCTACAATGAGCAGTTCTTC
CDR3aa: CASSESTGPTYNEQFF

v_gene: TRBV2
abundance: -
d_gene: -
j_gene: TRBJ1-1
CDR3nt: TGTGCCAGCAGTGATTTGAACACTGAAGCTTTCTTT
CDR3aa: CASSDLNTEAFF

v_gene: TRBV7-9
abundance: few
d_gene: TRBD2
j_gene: TRBJ2-5
CDR3nt: TGTGCCGGGGAGCTAGCGGGGAAAGAGACCCAGTACTTC
CDR3aa: CAGELAGKETQYF

v_gene: TRBV11-2
abundance: -
d_gene: -
j_gene: TRBJ2-7
CDR3nt: TGTGCCAGCAGCTTAGGGGGTGGCGAGCAGTACTTC
CDR3aa: CASSLGGGEQYF

v_gene: TRBV4-3
abundance: -
d_gene: -
j_gene: TRBJ2-4
CDR3nt: TGCGCCAGCAGCCCGACAGTAGCCAAAAACATTCAGTACTTC
CDR3aa: CASSPTVAKNIQYF

v_gene: TRBV19
abundance: -
d_gene: -
j_gene: TRBJ1-1
CDR3nt: TGTGCCAGTAGTATTCTCCTCCTTGGGGGGACGGACTTCATGAACACTGAAGCTTTCTTT
CDR3aa: CASSILLLGGTDFMNTEAFF

v_gene: TRBV27
abundance: -
d_gene: -
j_gene: TRBJ2-2
CDR3nt: TGTGCCAGCAAGCCCCGAGGAGTAGGGTACACCGGGGAGCTGTTTTTT
CDR3aa: CASKPRGVGYTGELFF

v_gene: TRBV29-1
abundance: few
d_gene: -
j_gene: TRBJ1-1
CDR3nt: TGCAGCGTTACAGGAAACATGAACACTGAAGCTTTCTTT
CDR3aa: CSVTGNMNTEAFF

v_gene: TRBV7-3
abundance: -
d_gene: -
j_gene: TRBJ2-3
CDR3nt: TGTGCCAGCAGCCCCGACGGAAATACGCAGTATTTT
CDR3aa: CASSPDGNTQYF

v_gene: TRBV5-1
abundance: -
d_gene: -
j_gene: TRBJ1-5
CDR3nt: TGCGCCAGCAGCTTGGGAGGCTATAGCAATCAGCCCCAGCATTTT
CDR3aa: CASSLGGYSNQPQHF

v_gene: TRBV5-5
abundance: -
d_gene: -
j_gene: TRBJ1-5
CDR3nt: TGTGCCAGCAGCCTCTGGGACGATCAGCCCCAGCATTTT
CDR3aa: CASSLWDDQPQHF

v_gene: TRBV5-6
abundance: -
d_gene: -
j_gene: TRBJ1-2
CDR3nt: TGTGCCAGCAGCACCTCAGGACAGTCCTATGGCTACACCTTC
CDR3aa: CASSTSGQSYGYTF

v_gene: TRBV7-9
abundance: -
d_gene: TRBD1
j_gene: TRBJ2-1
CDR3nt: TGTGCCAGCAGCTCCCACCGTAGGGGGCTGTTTGGTAATGAGCAGTTCTTC
CDR3aa: CASSSHRRGLFGNEQFF

v_gene: TRBV19
abundance: -
d_gene: -
j_gene: TRBJ1-2
CDR3nt: TGTGCCAGTAGTATTAGAGGCGACTATGGCTACACCTTC
CDR3aa: CASSIRGDYGYTF

v_gene: TRBV4-2
abundance: -
d_gene: -
j_gene: TRBJ1-2
CDR3nt: TGTGCCAGCAGCCAAGATGGGGTTAACTATGGCTACACCTTC
CDR3aa: CASSQDGVNYGYTF

v_gene: TRBV6-5
abundance: -
d_gene: -
j_gene: TRBJ1-1
CDR3nt: TGTGCCAGCAGTATTGACTCCACTGAAGCTTTCTTT
CDR3aa: CASSIDSTEAFF

v_gene: TRBV14
abundance: -
d_gene: -
j_gene: TRBJ1-1
CDR3nt: TGTGCCAGCAGCCATCCTACAGGGCTTAACACTGAAGCTTTCTTT
CDR3aa: CASSHPTGLNTEAFF